This T cell receptor (beta chain) was retrieved from a study of T cells in Graves' hyperthyroidism and ophthalmopathy. V lost 0 bases, J lost 6 bases, and 15 bases lay in between. The V gene's germline CDR1 is SGHRS and CDR2 YFSETQ. This CDR3 has 15 amino acids. RNA transcripts yielded amplified TCR beta CDR3 regions. The HTBI primer set served for first-round RT-PCR of the TCR CDR3. TCRdb redid the calling of the multiplex PCR reads with MiXCR, one entry per CDR3 protein. The sample shows about 400,000 distinct CDR3 sequences, more than 13% of them seen only once. The V call is TRBV5-1, the J call TRBJ2-5; D perhaps matches TRBD1 (7 bases). The TCR sequence derives from a woman aged 30 to 39 with Graves' hyperthyroidism. What was sequenced was blood. The CDR3 loop reads CASSLEAGGRKTQYF. CDR3 DNA sequence: TGCGCCAGCAGCTTGGAAGCAGGGGGGCGGAAGACCCAGTACTTC.